Below, 7 T cell receptor beta chains from the same sample are listed, as sequenced in a study of Graves' ophthalmopathy and Graves' hyperthyroidism. The study amplified TCR beta CDR3 regions using RNA transcripts. First-round RT-PCR employed HTBI primers, with a second-round multiplex PCR after it. MiXCR was run by TCRdb on the multiplex PCR reads, yielding one entry per CDR3 protein. This table has a few hundred thousand distinct CDR3 sequences, less than 45% appearing once. What was sequenced was peripheral blood or thyroid tissue (not recorded which). The receptors derive from an adult man with Graves' hyperthyroidism.

With respect to this clonotype: Being one base from a much bigger clone, this may be a read error. V and J are TRBV19 and TRBJ1-2; D remains unclear. Trimming removed 6 bases at V and 5 bases at J, with 22 bases between. The CDR3 is 16 amino acids. Germline-derived CDR1 and CDR2 are LNHDA and SQIVND (reference sequence). CDR3 sequence reads: CASSLSLTLRSYGYTF. The CDR3 region has the DNA TGTGCCAGTAGCCTGAGCCTCACGCTGCGCTCGTATGGCTACACCTTC. Filled out from reference TRBV19 and TRBJ1-2, the complete variable domain reads DGGITQSPKYLFRKEGQNVTLSCEQNLNHDAMYWYRQDPGQGLRLIYYSQIVNDFQKGDIAEGYSVSREKKESFPLTVTSAQKNPTAFYLCASSLSLTLRSYGYTFGSGTRLTVV.

The CDR3 spells CASSPLGQGKAANEKLFF. The CDR3 DNA sequence: TGTGCCAGCAGCCCCTTGGGACAGGGGAAGGCAGCTAATGAAAAACTGTTTTTT. The rearrangement links TRBV5-8 to TRBJ1-4; TRBD1 aligns across 10 bases. This CDR3 is built from 18 residues. Germline V lookup: CDR1 SGHTS, CDR2 YDEGEE. The V and J ends lost 4 bases and 3 bases, in that order; junction bases with no gene match: 12.

This clonotype has a count of ten or more. The chain recombines TRBV29-1 with TRBJ2-7, with a tentative D call TRBD1 (6 bases). Trimming left V 5 bases short and J 5 bases short, with 19 bases between. This CDR3 comprises 14 residues. Germline assignment: CDR1 SQVTM and CDR2 ANQGSEA. CDR3 amino acids: CSVSTSGHSNEQYF. Here the CDR3 DNA reads TGCAGCGTTTCAACCTCGGGACATAGTAACGAGCAGTACTTC.

This clonotype was counted only a few times. The chain employs TRBV30 and TRBJ1-3; D perhaps matches TRBD1 (6 bases). V lost 3 bases to trimming and J lost 2 bases, with 8 bases between them. Germline V gene data show CDR1 as GTSNPN and CDR2 as SVGIG (reference sequence). The CDR3 is 13 residues long. In DNA form, the CDR3 reads TGTGCCTGGAGCGGGACAACTGGAAACACCATATATTTT. It yields the protein CAWSGTTGNTIYF.

This clonotype was seen repeatedly, ten times or more. CDR3 loop: CAISEVGATNQPQHF. Written as DNA, the CDR3 is TGTGCCATCAGTGAGGTAGGGGCCACCAATCAGCCCCAGCATTTT. The J gene is TRBJ1-5, the V gene TRBV10-3; D is possibly TRBD1 (5 bases). Trimming left V 2 bases short and J 3 bases short, with 11 bases between. Germline V CDR1 and CDR2: ENHRY, SYGVKD. The CDR3 is made up of 15 amino acids.

The table lists this clonotype with many counts. The chain links TRBV6-5 to TRBJ1-4; no reliable D call. The V and J ends lost 8 bases and 4 bases respectively, with 11 bases between them. Germline V CDR1 and CDR2: MNHEY, SVGAGI. This CDR3 spans 13 amino acids. This chain's CDR3 is CASAPGSNEKLFF. CDR3 sequence (DNA): TGTGCCAGCGCCCCGGGAAGTAATGAAAAACTGTTTTTT.

This clonotype was seen at least ten times. The chain joins TRBV20-1 to TRBJ1-5; TRBD1 aligns across 9 bases. CDR1 is DFQATT and CDR2 is SNEGSKA in the germline V gene (reference sequence). With 5 bases clipped from V and 2 bases from J, the junction kept 7 bases outside the gene matches. CDR3 length: 15 amino acids. CDR3 nucleotide sequence: TGCAGTGCTCGAGGGACAGGGTGGGGCAATCAGCCCCAGCATTTT. This codes for CSARGTGWGNQPQHF.